Below are 20 T cell receptor beta chains sequenced from a single sample in a study of identical twins. TCRdb reanalysed the 5' RACE reads using MiXCR and keeps one entry per CDR3 protein. The table lists hundreds of thousands of distinct CDR3 sequences, 21% of them singletons. The same sample was also studied in work on T cells expressing NK-cell markers.

Sequencing input: PBMCs. The receptors stem from a woman younger than 35 in good health.

This clonotype was counted only a few times. This chain links TRBV5-1 with TRBJ2-1, with 7 bases lining up with TRBD2. Germline lookup yields CDR1 SGHRS and CDR2 YFSETQ. Trimming at V came to 1 base and at J to 4 bases, leaving 5 bases not matched to a gene. The CDR3 totals 15 residues. This CDR3 is CASSLTPGLYNEQFF. Written as DNA, the CDR3 is TGCGCCAGCAGCTTGACTCCGGGACTATACAATGAGCAGTTCTTC.

This clonotype was counted a few times. The gene calls are TRBV10-3 and TRBJ2-1; 9 bases line up with TRBD2. J lost 9 bases, V lost 4 bases, and 7 bases had no gene match. Germline-derived CDR1 and CDR2 are ENHRY and SYGVKD. The CDR3 has 14 residues. CDR3 nucleotide sequence: TGTGCCATCAGTGCGGCTAGCGGGAAACTTGAGCAGTTCTTC. Amino acids: CAISAASGKLEQFF.

The chain has TRBV6-5 and TRBJ2-1; 10 nucleotides align to TRBD2. CDR1 and CDR2 from the germline V gene are MNHEY and SVGAGI. The CDR3 sequence is 17 residues long. With 2 bases clipped from V and 0 bases from J, the junction kept 4 bases outside the gene matches. CDR3: CASSYLSGRSSYNEQFF. The CDR3 nucleotides read TGTGCCAGCAGTTACCTTAGCGGGAGGAGCTCCTACAATGAGCAGTTCTTC.

This clonotype was recorded a few times. The CDR3 DNA is TGTGCCAGCAGCGGGGGGAGAGGCGGGACCACAGATACGCAGTATTTT. It is translated as CASSGGRGGTTDTQYF. The chain recombines TRBV9 with TRBJ2-3; D might be TRBD2 (6 bases). Germline V gene data show CDR1 as SGDLS and CDR2 as YYNGEE. V lost 3 bases and J 2 bases, leaving 16 bases between the germline ends. This CDR3 is built from 16 residues.

This clonotype was counted between two and nine times. The chain joins TRBV5-1 to TRBJ1-1; no clear D gene. V was cut by 2 bases and J by 8 bases, with 16 bases left in between. Germline V gives CDR1 SGHRS, CDR2 YFSETQ. The CDR3 is 14 amino acids. This CDR3 reads CASSLSTAYAEAFF. CDR3 sequence (DNA): TGCGCCAGCAGCTTATCTACAGCCTACGCCGAAGCTTTCTTT. Looking up the rest from reference TRBV5-1 and TRBJ1-1 gives the full variable domain: KAGVTQTPRYLIKTRGQQVTLSCSPISGHRSVSWYQQTPGQGLQFLFEYFSETQRNKGNFPGRFSGRQFSNSRSEMNVSTLELGDSALYLCASSLSTAYAEAFFGQGTRLTVV.

The table lists this clonotype with many counts. The V and J genes are TRBV7-2 and TRBJ1-1; TRBD1 agrees at 8 bases. Germline V CDR1 and CDR2: SGHTA, FQGNSA. Trimming cost V 4 bases and J 12 bases; bases outside gene matches: 10. This CDR3 region has 13 residues. The CDR3 is CASSSHGTGTTFF. The CDR3 DNA reads as TGTGCCAGCAGCTCGCACGGGACAGGTACCACTTTCTTT.

This clonotype was seen only a few times. The missing conserved phenylalanine or tryptophan at the end of this CDR3 makes a read error likely. This chain connects TRBV6-1 to TRBJ2-7; D is possibly TRBD2 (6 bases). Trimming stripped 6 bases from V and 4 bases from J, with 19 bases between. Germline lookup yields CDR1 MNHNS and CDR2 SASEGT. The CDR3 is 15 residues long. In nucleotides, the CDR3 is TGTGCCAGCAGACCTTATGCAACTGGGGGGTACGAGCAGTACTTG. Protein: CASRPYATGGYEQYL.

The V and J genes are TRBV18 and TRBJ2-1, with D perhaps matching TRBD1 (6 bases). The CDR3 totals 15 residues. Trimming removed 3 bases at V and 8 bases at J, with 17 bases between. Germline V gene lookup returns CDR1 KGHSH and CDR2 LQKENI. Here the CDR3 reads CASSPYRVKRDEQFF. The CDR3 nucleotides read TGTGCCAGCTCACCGTACAGGGTTAAGAGGGATGAGCAGTTCTTC.

In its sample, this clonotype was seen a few times. The chain carries TRBV7-8 and TRBJ2-7, with TRBD1 identical over 7 bases. Germline V CDR1 and CDR2: SGHVS, FQNEAQ. Trimming cost V 5 bases and J 0 bases; bases outside gene matches: 7. The length of the CDR3 is 15 residues. The CDR3 coding sequence is TGTGCCAGCAGCACCTCCGGGACAGACTCCTACGAGCAGTACTTC. Translating gives CASSTSGTDSYEQYF. Together with reference TRBV7-8 and TRBJ2-7, the CDR3 gives the full variable domain: GAGVSQSPRYKVAKRGQDVALRCDPISGHVSLFWYQQALGQGPEFLTYFQNEAQLDKSGLPSDRFFAERPEGSVSTLKIQRTQQEDSAVYLCASSTSGTDSYEQYFGPGTRLTVT.

The chain has TRBV11-1 and TRBJ2-2, with 8 nucleotides matching TRBD1. The ends lost 5 bases at V and 0 bases at J; junction bases unmatched: 11. Germline V lookup: CDR1 SGHAT, CDR2 FQDESV (reference sequence). The CDR3 consists of 18 residues. The CDR3: CASSIPDRANTNTGELFF. For the CDR3, the DNA is TGTGCCAGCAGCATCCCGGACAGGGCGAATACGAACACCGGGGAGCTGTTTTTT.

This clonotype was seen many times. The V gene is TRBV5-6, the J gene TRBJ2-5; TRBD1 agrees at 8 bases. Trimming at V came to 2 bases and at J to 3 bases, leaving 6 bases not matched to a gene. Germline V gene lookup returns CDR1 SGHDT and CDR2 YYEEEE. The CDR3 is 15 amino acids. The DNA for the CDR3 is TGTGCCAGCAGCTTTCCGGGACAGGAAGAAGAGACCCAGTACTTC. This sequence encodes CASSFPGQEEETQYF.

This rearrangement joins TRBV18 to TRBJ2-3; TRBD2 might be the D (6 bases). Germline CDR1 and CDR2: KGHSH and LQKENI. V gave up 4 bases and J gave up 3 bases, with 11 bases separating them. The CDR3 covers 14 residues. The CDR3 DNA reads as TGTGCCAGCTCACAACTCGGGGGTACAGATACGCAGTATTTT. Amino acid sequence: CASSQLGGTDTQYF.

The gene calls are TRBV15 and TRBJ1-2; tentative D call: TRBD1 (5 bases). Germline CDR1 and CDR2: LNHNV and YYDKDF (reference sequence). The germline V and J ends were trimmed by 1 base and 2 bases, with 11 bases remaining between them. The CDR3 is 15 amino acids. As DNA, the CDR3 is TGTGCCACCAGCAGAGTACCCCCAGGGAACTATGGCTACACCTTC. Amino acids: CATSRVPPGNYGYTF.

The J gene is TRBJ1-1, the V gene TRBV5-1; a possible D gene is TRBD1 (5 bases). The CDR3 consists of 16 residues. CDR1 SGHRS and CDR2 YFSETQ come from the germline V gene. The ends were cut back, 3 bases at V and 5 bases at J, with 20 bases in the middle. Here the CDR3 reads CASSWGGGSPGTEAFF. In DNA form, the CDR3 reads TGCGCCAGCAGCTGGGGAGGTGGGTCCCCAGGGACTGAAGCTTTCTTT.

J is TRBJ2-7 and V is TRBV5-1, with D uncertain. Germline assignment: CDR1 SGHRS and CDR2 YFSETQ. V gave up 5 bases and J gave up 9 bases, with 24 bases separating them. This CDR3 spans 15 amino acids. CDR3 sequence (DNA): TGCGCCAGCAGTCGAGGCACGCCGAGAGTTTTCGGGCAGTACTTC. This sequence encodes CASSRGTPRVFGQYF. Together with reference TRBV5-1 and TRBJ2-7, the CDR3 gives the full variable domain: KAGVTQTPRYLIKTRGQQVTLSCSPISGHRSVSWYQQTPGQGLQFLFEYFSETQRNKGNFPGRFSGRQFSNSRSEMNVSTLELGDSALYLCASSRGTPRVFGQYFGPGTRLTVT.

The V call is TRBV4-2, the J call TRBJ2-2; D perhaps matches TRBD1 (6 bases). Germline V gene lookup returns CDR1 LGHNA and CDR2 YNFKEQ. V lost 7 bases, J lost 6 bases, and 18 bases lay in between. The CDR3 length is 15 residues. This chain's CDR3 is CASNPTGEGSGELFF. The CDR3 DNA is TGTGCCAGCAACCCGACAGGTGAAGGGTCCGGGGAGCTGTTTTTT.

The chain recombines TRBV23-1 with TRBJ2-7; 9 positions agree with TRBD1. TRBV23-1 is noted as an ORF with a role that remains uncertain. Losses at the gene ends were 2 bases for V and 5 bases for J; bases not matched to a gene: 10. The CDR3 is made up of 16 amino acids. CDR3 bases: TGCGCCAGCAGTCAACCGTGGCGGACAGGGGCGGACGAGCAGTACTTC. It yields the protein CASSQPWRTGADEQYF.

The chain is built from TRBV7-6 and TRBJ2-7, with 11 bases identical to TRBD2. Trimming at V came to 5 bases and at J to 2 bases, leaving 5 bases not matched to a gene. CDR3 length: 15 amino acids. Germline lookup yields CDR1 SGHVS and CDR2 FNYEAQ. Here the CDR3 DNA reads TGTGCCAGCAGCGAGGGACTAGCGGTGCCCTACGAGCAGTACTTC. Encoded protein: CASSEGLAVPYEQYF.

This clonotype was detected only a few times. The rearrangement joins TRBV5-1 to TRBJ2-3, with 9 positions matching TRBD2. This CDR3 comprises 15 residues. V trimming: 2 bases; J trimming: 1 base; junction bases outside the gene matches: 2. The germline V gene has CDR1 SGHRS and CDR2 YFSETQ. The CDR3 loop reads CASSFRLAGTDTQYF. Written as DNA, the CDR3 is TGCGCCAGCAGCTTCCGACTAGCGGGCACAGATACGCAGTATTTT.

J is TRBJ2-1 and V is TRBV7-9, with 10 positions matching TRBD2. Germline-derived CDR1 and CDR2 are SEHNR and FQNEAQ (reference sequence). There are 17 residues in the CDR3. The ends lost 2 bases at V and 10 bases at J; junction bases unmatched: 14. CDR3 bases: TGTGCCAGCAGCTTAAGGGAGAGGCTAGCGGGAGAGGAGGAGCAGTTCTTC. Protein sequence: CASSLRERLAGEEEQFF.